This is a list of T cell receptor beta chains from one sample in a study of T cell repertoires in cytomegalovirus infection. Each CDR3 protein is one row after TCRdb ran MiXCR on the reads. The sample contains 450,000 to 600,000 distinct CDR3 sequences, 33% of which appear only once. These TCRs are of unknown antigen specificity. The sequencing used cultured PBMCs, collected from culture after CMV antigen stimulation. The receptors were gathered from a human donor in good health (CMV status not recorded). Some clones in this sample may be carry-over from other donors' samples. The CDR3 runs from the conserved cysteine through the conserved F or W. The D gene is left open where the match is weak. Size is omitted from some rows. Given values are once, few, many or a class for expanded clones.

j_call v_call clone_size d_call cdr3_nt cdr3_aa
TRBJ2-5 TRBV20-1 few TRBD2 TGCAGTGCTAGTGGGGAGGGCGTGGAGACCCAGTACTTC CSASGEGVETQYF
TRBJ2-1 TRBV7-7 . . TGTGCCAGCAGCCCGGGCACAGACTCCTACAATGAGCAGTTCTTC CASSPGTDSYNEQFF
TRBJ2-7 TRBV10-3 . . TGTGCCCATGGACGGGGTGGACACTACGAGCAGTACTTC CAHGRGGHYEQYF
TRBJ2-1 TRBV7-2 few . TGTGCCAGCAGCTTCAGCCGGCTGAGCTCCTACAATGAGCAGTTCTTC CASSFSRLSSYNEQFF
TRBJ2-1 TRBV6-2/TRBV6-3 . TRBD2 TGTGCCAGCAGTTACTCGGCGGGAGGCTACAATGAGCAGTTCTTC CASSYSAGGYNEQFF
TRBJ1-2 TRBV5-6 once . TGTGCCAGCAGCTTGAGTGACAGAAACTATGGCTACACCTTC CASSLSDRNYGYTF
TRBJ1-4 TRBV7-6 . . TGTGCCAGTTCCGCGGGACCCCAAGGGAAACTGTTTTTT CASSAGPQGKLFF
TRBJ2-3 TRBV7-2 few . TGTGCCAGCAGCCCCCGGCGGGCTGCCACAGATACGCAGTATTTT CASSPRRAATDTQYF
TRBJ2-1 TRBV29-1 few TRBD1 TGCAGCGCCCCACGAGGGACAGCAAACAATGAGCAGTTCTTC CSAPRGTANNEQFF
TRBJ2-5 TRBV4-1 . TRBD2 TGCGCCAGCAGCCAAGGAGGACTAGCTTACGACGAGACCCAGTACTTC CASSQGGLAYDETQYF
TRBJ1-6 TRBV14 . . TGTGCCAGCAGCAGCGATGCAGTCAGCTCCTATAATTCACCCCTCCACTTT CASSSDAVSSYNSPLHF
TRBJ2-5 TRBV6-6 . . TGTGCCAGCAGTTACGTTAGCAGAGAGACCCAGTACTTC CASSYVSRETQYF
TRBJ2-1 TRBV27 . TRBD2 TGTGCCAGCAGTGACAAACTAGCGGGAGTGTCAAATGAGCAGTTCTTC CASSDKLAGVSNEQFF
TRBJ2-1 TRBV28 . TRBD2 TGTGCCAGCAGTTTGACGGTGGGGAATAGGACTAGCGGGACTCTAAAAAGCTTCTACAATGAGCAGTTCTTC CASSLTVGNRTSGTLKSFYNEQFF
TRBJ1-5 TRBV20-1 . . TGCAGTGCTAGTGCCATCAGGAACAATCAGCCCCAGCATTTT CSASAIRNNQPQHF
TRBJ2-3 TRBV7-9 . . TGTGCCAGCAGCTTAGCGTCGGCGCGGGATACGCAGTATTTT CASSLASARDTQYF
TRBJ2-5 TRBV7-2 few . TGTGCCAGCAGCTTAGCCGGGAGTCCTGAGACCCAGTACTTC CASSLAGSPETQYF